This passage covers 10 T cell receptor beta chains from one sample sequenced in a study of PD-L1 blockade in urothelial cancer. Time point: pretreatment peripheral blood. The table came from immunoSEQ multiplex PCR; TCRdb's copy has only in-frame clones and leaves some out. The sample includes under 80,000 clones, 81% of them seen just once. The specimen comprised PBMCs, sampled around atezolizumab (anti-PD-L1) treatment. The origin of the receptors is a man in his 70s with urothelial cancer.

This clone has a single count. The V call is TRBV19, the J call TRBJ1-4; possibly TRBD1 for D (5 bases). The CDR3 length is 15 residues. Germline CDR1 LNHDA, CDR2 SQIVND (reference sequence). V shed 6 bases and J shed 0 bases, with 11 bases lying between them. CDR3 in amino acids: CASSSSGATNEKLFF. DNA for the CDR3: TGTGCCAGTAGCAGTTCGGGGGCAACTAATGAAAAACTGTTTTTT.

The chain is built from TRBV11-3 and TRBJ2-3, with D possibly being TRBD1 (5 bases). Germline CDR1 SGHNT, CDR2 YENEEA. CDR3 size: 16 residues. The V end was cut by 2 bases, the J end by 0 bases, with 12 bases between. The CDR3 coding sequence is TGTGCCAGCAGCTTAAGCCGGACAATTAGCACAGATACGCAGTATTTT. Translated: CASSLSRTISTDTQYF. Using reference TRBV11-3 and TRBJ2-3 for the parts outside the CDR3, the full variable domain is EAGVVQSPRYKIIEKKQPVAFWCNPISGHNTLYWYLQNLGQGPELLIRYENEEAVDDSQLPKDRFSAERLKGVDSTLKIQPAELGDSAVYLCASSLSRTISTDTQYFGPGTRLTVL.

This clone appeared once. This chain uses TRBV19 with TRBJ2-2, with no clear D. The CDR3 spans 14 residues. V was pared by 4 bases and J by 3 bases, with 9 bases between. In germline, CDR1 is LNHDA, CDR2 SQIVND (reference sequence). CDR3: CASSTVRDTGELFF. The DNA for the CDR3 is TGTGCCAGTAGTACCGTCCGGGACACCGGGGAGCTGTTTTTT. Full variable domain (missing parts from reference TRBV19 and TRBJ2-2): DGGITQSPKYLFRKEGQNVTLSCEQNLNHDAMYWYRQDPGQGLRLIYYSQIVNDFQKGDIAEGYSVSREKKESFPLTVTSAQKNPTAFYLCASSTVRDTGELFFGEGSRLTVL.

V is TRBV19 and J is TRBJ2-7; 10 bases agree with TRBD2. The CDR3 runs to 14 residues. Per the germline V gene, CDR1 is LNHDA and CDR2 is SQIVND (reference sequence). J was trimmed by 2 bases and V by 4 bases; bases with no gene match: 2. The CDR3 DNA reads as TGTGCCAGTAGTAGGACTAGCGGACCCTACGAGCAGTACTTC. Protein: CASSRTSGPYEQYF. Combining the CDR3 with reference TRBV19 and TRBJ2-7 gives the whole variable domain DGGITQSPKYLFRKEGQNVTLSCEQNLNHDAMYWYRQDPGQGLRLIYYSQIVNDFQKGDIAEGYSVSREKKESFPLTVTSAQKNPTAFYLCASSRTSGPYEQYFGPGTRLTVT.

The chain has TRBV6-4 and TRBJ1-1, with TRBD1 as a possible D gene (6 bases). This CDR3 has 13 amino acids. V lost 5 bases, J lost 1 base, and 8 bases lay in between. Germline V gene lookup returns CDR1 MRHNA and CDR2 SNTAGT. This CDR3 is CASSRTANTEAFF. The CDR3 coding sequence is TGTGCCAGCAGTAGGACAGCGAACACTGAAGCTTTCTTT.

The chain has TRBV5-4 and TRBJ2-7; D is unclear. Looked up from germline, CDR1 is SGHNT and CDR2 is YYREEE (reference sequence). Trimming removed 4 bases at V and 3 bases at J, with 11 bases between. The CDR3 spans 13 residues. CDR3 coding DNA: TGTGCCAGCAGCCCGGCTAGTAGCTACGAGCAGTACTTC. Translation gives CASSPASSYEQYF. Based on the CDR3 plus reference TRBV5-4 and TRBJ2-7, the full variable domain is ETGVTQSPTHLIKTRGQQVTLRCSSQSGHNTVSWYQQALGQGPQFIFQYYREEENGRGNFPPRFSGLQFPNYSSELNVNALELDDSALYLCASSPASSYEQYFGPGTRLTVT.

This clone was observed at least ten times. The rearrangement uses TRBV15 and TRBJ2-7; TRBD2 aligns across 8 bases. Germline V gives CDR1 LNHNV, CDR2 YYDKDF (reference sequence). With V trimmed by 0 bases and J by 4 bases, 5 bases remained unmatched. The CDR3 length is 15 residues. CDR3 region: CATSRDDSGTYEQYF. In DNA form, the CDR3 reads TGTGCCACCAGCAGAGATGATAGCGGGACGTACGAGCAGTACTTC.

This clone was detected a few times. V gene TRBV7-9 combines with J gene TRBJ1-5, with D hard to call. Germline V lookup: CDR1 SEHNR, CDR2 FQNEAQ (reference sequence). V lost 4 bases to trimming and J lost 6 bases, with 10 bases between them. This CDR3 comprises 13 residues. As DNA, the CDR3 is TGTGCCAGCAGCTGGGAGGAAGGTCAGCCCCAGCATTTT. Encoded protein: CASSWEEGQPQHF.

The V call is TRBV14, the J call TRBJ2-5; weak D call: TRBD1 (6 bases). The CDR3 length is 13 residues. V shed 1 base and J shed 7 bases, with 10 bases lying between them. Germline V gives CDR1 SGHDN, CDR2 FVKESK. The CDR3 DNA reads as TGTGCCAGCAGCCAAGGGGGGCGAGGGACCCAGTACTTC. It is translated as CASSQGGRGTQYF.

The rearrangement links TRBV15 to TRBJ2-1, with 8 bases lining up with TRBD2. The CDR3 covers 16 residues. With V trimmed by 2 bases and J by 2 bases, 5 bases remained unmatched. Germline V gene lookup returns CDR1 LNHNV and CDR2 YYDKDF (reference sequence). In nucleotides, the CDR3 is TGTGCCACCAGCAGAATACCGGGAGGGACCTACAATGAGCAGTTCTTC. As protein: CATSRIPGGTYNEQFF.